This T cell receptor beta chain was identified in a study of cytomegalovirus exposure and HLA in healthy donors. It was with 60 Vbeta and 13 Jbeta primers that the PCR ran. Generated by immunoSEQ multiplex PCR, the TCRdb table keeps only in-frame clones and is missing some. Recorded here are approximately 190,000 clones; the top ten clones represent 6.5%. Study results and caveats: Within an earlier analysis, most TCR beta V segments proved productive either about 90% or about 30% of the time. Reported findings show TCR beta sequences accurately forecast HLA-A and HLA-B alleles in most subjects. According to a later analysis, donors in an Asian-associated ancestry cluster reportedly had fewer N-insertions than the roughly 640-donor mean.

Concerning this clone itself: Its target is not known.

The germline gives CDR1 MNHEY, CDR2 SVGAGI. CDR3 length equals 15 residues. Trimming cost V 2 bases and J 7 bases, with 17 bases left between them. Unrecorded immune exposures were likely, despite nominal health at sampling. Sequenced: PBMCs. The chain carries TRBV6-5 and TRBJ1-2; possible D gene TRBD1, 6 bases. This TCR was recovered from a man in his thirties or forties in good health and CMV-seronegative. CDR3 sequence: CASSYGGLPQLGYTF. The CDR3 DNA sequence: TGTGCCAGCAGTTACGGGGGCCTTCCTCAACTTGGCTACACCTTC.